This T cell receptor beta chain was retrieved from a study of molecular identifiers for immune sequencing clone quantification. General observations from the study: Spiked Jurkat TCR RNA equivalent to one cell was reportedly detectable in one million naive cells.

Making the bulk TCR libraries relied on previously described methods and listed TCR primers. A single record per CDR3 protein comes from TCRdb applying MiXCR to the PCR reads. The sample holds hundreds of thousands of distinct CDR3 sequences, about 20% seen once. Sorting isolated naive CD8 T cells as CD8+CD4-CCR7+CD45RA+ events. This clonotype was found a few times. No antigen is known for it. V gave up 7 bases and J gave up 5 bases, with 15 bases separating them. CDR3 size: 13 residues. From germline, CDR1 is MDHEN and CDR2 SYDVKM. The V gene is TRBV28, the J gene TRBJ2-7; D uncertain. Sequences were obtained from naive CD8+ T cells from blood, with Jurkat cell RNA spiked in. Sample subset: FACS-sorted CD8+CD4-CCR7+CD45RA+ naive T cells. The source is a human donor in good health. Some libraries in this study had Jurkat cell RNA spiked in. The CDR3 protein is CASTSRLPDEQYF. In DNA, the CDR3 is TGTGCCAGCACCTCAAGACTCCCGGACGAGCAGTACTTC.